This entry lists 28 T cell receptor beta chains sequenced from one sample in a study of control samples from healthy donors and cancer patients. TCRdb's table, derived via immunoSEQ multiplex PCR, lists solely in-frame clones and lacks some. The sample comprises about 160,000 clones, 92% of which are singletons, and 0.68% rests with the top ten. Sequencing used blood. These receptor sequences come from a woman between 25 and 40 years old in good health.

This rearrangement joins TRBV6-2 or TRBV6-3 to TRBJ1-1; no clear D. Germline lookup yields CDR1 MNHEY and CDR2 SVGEGT. The CDR3 spans 13 residues. Between the trimmed V and J ends, which lost 0 bases and 7 bases, there was a span of 9 bases. Here the CDR3 DNA reads TGTGCCAGCAGTTACTCATTAGGAGGTGAAGCTTTCTTT. It specifies CASSYSLGGEAFF.

V is TRBV27 and J is TRBJ2-3; TRBD1 or TRBD2 may be the D gene (5 bases each). Germline loops: CDR1 MNHEY, CDR2 SMNVEV (reference sequence). The V end was cut by 7 bases, the J end by 4 bases, with 18 bases between. The CDR3 is 15 residues long. The CDR3 loop reads CASTPGPMGSDTQYF. In DNA form, the CDR3 reads TGTGCCAGCACCCCGGGGCCGATGGGCTCAGATACGCAGTATTTT.

This sequence joins TRBV7-2 and TRBJ2-7, with D possibly matching TRBD2 (6 bases). Trimming took off 4 bases at V and 9 bases at J, with 22 bases between the two ends. This CDR3 spans 15 amino acids. Germline V gene lookup returns CDR1 SGHTA and CDR2 FQGNSA. This CDR3 is CASSYPQAGSSVQYF. CDR3 DNA: TGTGCCAGCAGCTACCCCCAGGCGGGAAGTTCAGTGCAGTACTTC. Supplemented by reference TRBV7-2 and TRBJ2-7, the full variable domain reads GAGVSQSPSNKVTEKGKDVELRCDPISGHTALYWYRQSLGQGLEFLIYFQGNSAPDKSGLPSDRFSAERTGGSVSTLTIQRTQQEDSAVYLCASSYPQAGSSVQYFGPGTRLTVT.

The V call is TRBV30, the J call TRBJ1-4, with TRBD1 matching 9 bases. The germline V gene encodes CDR1 GTSNPN and CDR2 SVGIG (reference sequence). CDR3 length: 14 amino acids. The junction had 4 bases not matched to a gene; V was cut back by 0 bases and J by 8 bases. The CDR3 region is CAWSVFGTGEKLFF. The CDR3 DNA follows: TGTGCCTGGAGTGTATTCGGGACAGGGGAAAAACTGTTTTTT.

This chain joins TRBV7-3 and TRBJ2-3, with TRBD2 matching 8 bases. The germline CDR1 and CDR2 sequences are SGHTA and FQGTGA. The CDR3 loop spans 16 amino acids. Trimming cost V 5 bases and J 1 base; bases outside gene matches: 8. The CDR3 coding sequence is TGTGCCAGCAGCCCAACTCCGGGACTAGGCACAGATACGCAGTATTTT. Amino acid sequence: CASSPTPGLGTDTQYF.

The J gene is TRBJ1-5, the V gene TRBV6-5; D not certain. The CDR3 covers 15 residues. Between the trimmed V and J ends, which lost 8 bases and 1 base, there was a span of 15 bases. The germline gives CDR1 MNHEY, CDR2 SVGAGI. CDR3 protein: CASSKEGISNQPQHF. Here the CDR3 DNA reads TGTGCCAGCTCCAAGGAAGGGATAAGCAATCAGCCCCAGCATTTT.

This clone occurred once. The genes are TRBV12-5 and TRBJ2-1; D gene ambiguous. The CDR3 has 11 amino acids. Germline-derived CDR1 and CDR2 are LGHNT and FRNRAP. Trimming took 6 bases from V and 7 from J, leaving 7 bases between them. The CDR3 coding sequence is TGTGCTAGTGGCACTCTTAATGAGCAGTTCTTC. This translates into CASGTLNEQFF.

The chain employs TRBV7-9 and TRBJ2-7; perhaps TRBD1 as D (7 bases). Trimming stripped 5 bases from V and 0 bases from J, with 11 bases between. This CDR3 comprises 14 residues. The germline gives CDR1 SEHNR, CDR2 FQNEAQ (reference sequence). The CDR3 protein is CASSRGTASYEQYF. CDR3 bases: TGTGCCAGCAGCCGCGGGACAGCCTCCTACGAGCAGTACTTC.

The chain is built from TRBV24-1 and TRBJ1-1, with D tentatively TRBD1 (5 bases). CDR1 and CDR2 from the germline V gene are KGHDR and SFDVKD. CDR3 length: 12 residues. Trimming removed 3 bases at V and 11 bases at J, with 12 bases between. The CDR3 region has the DNA TGTGCCACCAGTGATGATCAGGGAAAGGCTTTCTTT. Translating gives CATSDDQGKAFF.

This clone appeared a single time. The chain links TRBV28 to TRBJ2-1; D call uncertain. V lost 3 bases, J lost 8 bases, and 5 bases lay in between. The CDR3 has 11 amino acids. Germline assignment: CDR1 MDHEN and CDR2 SYDVKM. CDR3 residues: CASSFGYEQFF. CDR3 DNA: TGTGCCAGCAGTTTTGGCTATGAGCAGTTCTTC.

This chain connects TRBV5-6 to TRBJ1-1; D is uncertain. The germline gives CDR1 SGHDT, CDR2 YYEEEE. The V end lost 0 bases, the J end lost 0 bases, and 3 bases lay between the germline ends. This CDR3 has 13 residues. CDR3 amino acids: CASSLVVNTEAFF. The CDR3 coding sequence is TGTGCCAGCAGCTTGGTCGTGAACACTGAAGCTTTCTTT.

The gene calls are TRBV6-5 and TRBJ1-5; D not resolved. The CDR3 has 13 residues. Germline values: CDR1 MNHEY, CDR2 SVGAGI. The V and J ends lost 8 bases and 0 bases respectively, with 8 bases between them. CDR3 sequence: CASRPNSNQPQHF. Here the CDR3 DNA reads TGTGCCAGCCGCCCTAATAGCAATCAGCCCCAGCATTTT.

This chain uses TRBV6-6 with TRBJ1-4; D gene unclear. The CDR3 has 16 amino acids. V lost 0 bases to trimming and J lost 7 bases, with 15 bases between them. Germline loops: CDR1 MNHNY, CDR2 SVGAGI (reference sequence). The CDR3 spells CASSYSREGKREKLFF. CDR3 nucleotide sequence: TGTGCCAGCAGTTACTCGAGAGAGGGAAAACGTGAAAAACTGTTTTTT.

This clone has more than one count but fewer than ten. The chain joins TRBV4-2 to TRBJ2-7, with 7 positions matching TRBD2. The CDR3 consists of 15 residues. Germline-derived CDR1 and CDR2 are LGHNA and YNFKEQ. Germline trimming cut 0 bases from V and 0 bases from J; bases unmatched to any gene: 2. The CDR3 DNA reads as TGTGCCAGCAGCCAAGAGGGGGAGGGCTCCTACGAGCAGTACTTC. Translated: CASSQEGEGSYEQYF.

V is TRBV18 and J is TRBJ2-5; D unresolved. Per the germline V gene, CDR1 is KGHSH and CDR2 is LQKENI. Trimming shortened V by 3 bases and J by 2 bases, and 7 bases separated the two germline ends. This CDR3 comprises 13 residues. The CDR3 DNA sequence: TGTGCCAGCTCACCGGGCAGACAAGAGACCCAGTACTTC. Amino acids: CASSPGRQETQYF.

This CDR3 reads CASSESPGGSDTQYF. Here the CDR3 DNA reads TGCGCCAGCAGTGAGTCTCCGGGAGGGTCAGATACGCAGTATTTT. The chain employs TRBV10-1 and TRBJ2-3; the match to TRBD2 covers 8 bases. The length of the CDR3 is 15 residues. The V and J ends lost 0 bases and 4 bases, in that order; junction bases with no gene match: 3. The germline V gene encodes CDR1 WNHNN and CDR2 SYGVQD (reference sequence).

CDR3 in amino acids: CASSKEIAGGPQNEQFF. In DNA form, the CDR3 reads TGCGCCAGCAGCAAGGAAATAGCGGGAGGGCCACAGAATGAGCAGTTCTTC. This chain uses TRBV4-1 with TRBJ2-1, with 11 bases aligning to TRBD2. The CDR3 covers 17 residues. V lost 5 bases and J lost 7; bases outside the gene matches: 13. The germline CDR1 and CDR2 sequences are MGHRA and YSYEKL.

V usage is TRBV29-1 and J usage is TRBJ1-1; D possibly corresponds to TRBD1 (5 bases). The germline V and J ends were trimmed by 6 bases and 9 bases, with 17 bases remaining between them. CDR3 size: 12 residues. CDR1 and CDR2 (germline): SQVTM, ANQGSEA. Here the CDR3 DNA reads TGCAGCGTGGGCGGTATGGGGGGTCAAGCTTTCTTT. It translates to CSVGGMGGQAFF. Together with reference TRBV29-1 and TRBJ1-1, the CDR3 gives the full variable domain: SAVISQKPSRDICQRGTSLTIQCQVDSQVTMMFWYRQQPGQSLTLIATANQGSEATYESGFVIDKFPISRPNLTFSTLTVSNMSPEDSSIYLCSVGGMGGQAFFGQGTRLTVV.

This chain links TRBV27 with TRBJ2-7, with a tentative D call TRBD2 (6 bases). Deletions cut 4 bases from V and 6 bases from J, with 16 bases between. This CDR3 contains 14 residues. Germline CDR1 MNHEY, CDR2 SMNVEV (reference sequence). The CDR3 reads CASSSGTSYTEQYF. DNA for the CDR3: TGTGCCAGCAGTTCCGGGACTTCTTATACCGAGCAGTACTTC.

The genes are TRBV6-6 and TRBJ1-6; 9 bases are shared with TRBD1. The CDR3 is 14 residues long. Germline V gene sequence: CDR1 MNHNY, CDR2 SVGAGI (reference sequence). V trimming: 6 bases; J trimming: 9 bases; junction bases outside the gene matches: 6. The CDR3 DNA reads TGTGCCAGCAGGCCCGGGACAGGGAGTTCACCCCTCCACTTT. Amino acid sequence: CASRPGTGSSPLHF.

V and J are TRBV20-1 and TRBJ2-3; D is uncertain. Between the trimmed V and J ends, which lost 4 bases and 5 bases, there was a span of 7 bases. CDR3 size: 11 residues. The germline V gene encodes CDR1 DFQATT and CDR2 SNEGSKA (reference sequence). This CDR3 is CSANIVDTQYF. The CDR3 DNA sequence: TGCAGTGCTAATATCGTAGATACGCAGTATTTT.

This rearrangement joins TRBV5-1 to TRBJ2-3; D may be TRBD2 (5 bases). Germline values: CDR1 SGHRS, CDR2 YFSETQ. The CDR3 sequence is 14 residues long. Trimming removed 3 bases at V and 0 bases at J, with 8 bases between. As DNA, the CDR3 is TGCGCCAGCAGCTCGGACTCTAGCACAGATACGCAGTATTTT. The encoded protein is CASSSDSSTDTQYF.

The CDR3 coding sequence is TGCGCCAGCAGCCCTTCCGGCGGGAGGGACTCCTACAATGAGCAGTTCTTC. This encodes CASSPSGGRDSYNEQFF. The chain uses TRBV4-1 and TRBJ2-1; 9 nucleotides line up with TRBD2. Germline values: CDR1 MGHRA, CDR2 YSYEKL. The trim removed 4 bases at V and 0 bases at J, leaving 7 bases unmatched. The CDR3 spans 17 residues.

V is TRBV7-6 and J is TRBJ2-7, with D possibly being TRBD1 or TRBD2 (6 bases each). The CDR3 contains 14 residues. Trimming removed 1 base from V and 5 bases from J, with 12 bases in between. The germline V gene encodes CDR1 SGHVS and CDR2 FNYEAQ. The CDR3 protein is CASSLEGGVHEQYF. The CDR3 region has the DNA TGTGCCAGCAGCTTAGAGGGGGGTGTCCACGAGCAGTACTTC.

This clone appeared once. The chain uses TRBV7-3 and TRBJ2-1; D ambiguous. V gave up 5 bases and J gave up 15 bases, with 20 bases separating them. This CDR3 spans 13 amino acids. Germline V lookup: CDR1 SGHTA, CDR2 FQGTGA. CDR3 DNA: TGTGCCAGCAGCCCTACTCAGGACGGTCTCAGGTTCTTC. It translates to CASSPTQDGLRFF.

The chain joins TRBV4-1 to TRBJ1-2; TRBD1 might be the D (6 bases). Germline V lookup: CDR1 MGHRA, CDR2 YSYEKL. Trimming took off 4 bases at V and 5 bases at J, with 11 bases between the two ends. The CDR3 loop spans 13 amino acids. CDR3 bases: TGCGCCAGCAGCCCGGGACAAAAATATGGCTACACCTTC. Amino acid sequence: CASSPGQKYGYTF.

The chain has TRBV10-3 and TRBJ2-1; 7 nucleotides agree with TRBD1. Germline CDR1 reads ENHRY; CDR2 reads SYGVKD. The CDR3 contains 14 residues. J lost 5 bases, V lost 7 bases, and 8 bases had no gene match. CDR3 nucleotides: TGTGCCATCAACGAGAGGGGGCCGGACAATGAGCAGTTCTTC. Amino acids: CAINERGPDNEQFF.

This chain joins TRBV29-1 and TRBJ1-5; a weak D match, TRBD1 (5 bases). The CDR3 is made up of 19 amino acids. The germline CDR1 and CDR2 sequences are SQVTM and ANQGSEA. Trimming pared 3 bases from V and 4 bases from J, leaving 28 bases between. This CDR3 is CSVEPRWGGTRKTNQPQHF. The DNA of the CDR3 is TGCAGCGTTGAGCCGCGATGGGGGGGGACTCGAAAAACGAATCAGCCCCAGCATTTT. Full variable domain (missing parts from reference TRBV29-1 and TRBJ1-5): SAVISQKPSRDICQRGTSLTIQCQVDSQVTMMFWYRQQPGQSLTLIATANQGSEATYESGFVIDKFPISRPNLTFSTLTVSNMSPEDSSIYLCSVEPRWGGTRKTNQPQHFGDGTRLSIL.